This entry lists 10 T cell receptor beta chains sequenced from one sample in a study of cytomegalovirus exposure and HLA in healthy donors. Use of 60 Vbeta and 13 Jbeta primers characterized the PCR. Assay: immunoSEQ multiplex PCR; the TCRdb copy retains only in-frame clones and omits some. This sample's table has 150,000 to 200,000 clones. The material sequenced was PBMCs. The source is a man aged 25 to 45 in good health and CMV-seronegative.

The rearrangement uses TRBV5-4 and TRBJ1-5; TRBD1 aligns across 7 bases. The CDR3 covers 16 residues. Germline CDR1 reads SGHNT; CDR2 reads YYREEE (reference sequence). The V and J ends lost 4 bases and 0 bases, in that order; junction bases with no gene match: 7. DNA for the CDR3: TGTGCCAGCAGCGACGACAGGGACCCTAGCAATCAGCCCCAGCATTTT. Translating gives CASSDDRDPSNQPQHF.

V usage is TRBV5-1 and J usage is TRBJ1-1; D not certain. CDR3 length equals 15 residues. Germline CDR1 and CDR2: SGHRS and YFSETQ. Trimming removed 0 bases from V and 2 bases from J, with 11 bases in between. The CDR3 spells CASSLVGEPNTEAFF. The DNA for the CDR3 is TGCGCCAGCAGCTTGGTTGGGGAGCCTAACACTGAAGCTTTCTTT.

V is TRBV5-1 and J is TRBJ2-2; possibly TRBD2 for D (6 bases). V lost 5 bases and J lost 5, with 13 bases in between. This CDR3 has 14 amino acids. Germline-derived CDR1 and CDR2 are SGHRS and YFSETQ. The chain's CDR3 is CASSIGGETGELFF. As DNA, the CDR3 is TGCGCCAGCAGTATAGGCGGGGAGACCGGGGAGCTGTTTTTT.

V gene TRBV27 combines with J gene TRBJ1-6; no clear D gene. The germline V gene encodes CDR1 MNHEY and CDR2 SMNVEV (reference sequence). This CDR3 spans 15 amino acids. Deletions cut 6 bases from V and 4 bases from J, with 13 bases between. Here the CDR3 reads CASSIDTPYNSPLHF. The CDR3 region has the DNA TGTGCCAGCAGCATCGACACCCCTTATAATTCACCCCTCCACTTT.

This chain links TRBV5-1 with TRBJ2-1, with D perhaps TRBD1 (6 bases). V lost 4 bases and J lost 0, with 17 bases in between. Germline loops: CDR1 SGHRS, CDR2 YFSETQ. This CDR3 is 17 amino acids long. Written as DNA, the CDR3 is TGCGCCAGCAGCGCAAGACCTCCGACAGGCTCCTACAATGAGCAGTTCTTC. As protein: CASSARPPTGSYNEQFF.

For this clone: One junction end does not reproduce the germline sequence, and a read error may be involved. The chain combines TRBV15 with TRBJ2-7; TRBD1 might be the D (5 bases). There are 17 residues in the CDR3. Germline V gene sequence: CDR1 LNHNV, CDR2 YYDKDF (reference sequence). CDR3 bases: TGTGCCACCAGCAGAGATTCGCAGGGTCCTTACTCCTACAAGCAGTACTTC. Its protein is CATSRDSQGPYSYKQYF.

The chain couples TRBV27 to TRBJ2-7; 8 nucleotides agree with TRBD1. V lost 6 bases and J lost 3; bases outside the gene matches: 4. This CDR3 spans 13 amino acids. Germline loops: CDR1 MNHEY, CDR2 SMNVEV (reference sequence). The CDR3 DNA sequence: TGTGCCAGCAGAGGGACAGGCCGCTACGAGCAGTACTTC. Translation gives CASRGTGRYEQYF.

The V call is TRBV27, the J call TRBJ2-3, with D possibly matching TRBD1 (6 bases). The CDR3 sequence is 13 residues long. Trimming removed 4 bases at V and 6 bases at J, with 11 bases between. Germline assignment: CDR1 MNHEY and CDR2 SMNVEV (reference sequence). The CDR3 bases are TGTGCCAGCAGTTACAGGGTGCACGATACGCAGTATTTT. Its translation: CASSYRVHDTQYF.

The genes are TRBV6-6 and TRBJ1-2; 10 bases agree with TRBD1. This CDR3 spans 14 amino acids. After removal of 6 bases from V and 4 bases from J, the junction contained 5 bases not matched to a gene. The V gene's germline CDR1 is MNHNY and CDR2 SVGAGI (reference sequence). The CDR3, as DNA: TGTGCCAGCAGAAACGGACAGGGGGTCTATGGCTACACCTTC. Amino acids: CASRNGQGVYGYTF.

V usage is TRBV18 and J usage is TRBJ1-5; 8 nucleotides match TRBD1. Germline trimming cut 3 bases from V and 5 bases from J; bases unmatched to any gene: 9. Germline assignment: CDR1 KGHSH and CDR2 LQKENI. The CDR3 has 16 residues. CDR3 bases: TGTGCCAGCTCACCGACCCTCAGGGGGCAGGATCAGCCCCAGCATTTT. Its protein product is CASSPTLRGQDQPQHF.